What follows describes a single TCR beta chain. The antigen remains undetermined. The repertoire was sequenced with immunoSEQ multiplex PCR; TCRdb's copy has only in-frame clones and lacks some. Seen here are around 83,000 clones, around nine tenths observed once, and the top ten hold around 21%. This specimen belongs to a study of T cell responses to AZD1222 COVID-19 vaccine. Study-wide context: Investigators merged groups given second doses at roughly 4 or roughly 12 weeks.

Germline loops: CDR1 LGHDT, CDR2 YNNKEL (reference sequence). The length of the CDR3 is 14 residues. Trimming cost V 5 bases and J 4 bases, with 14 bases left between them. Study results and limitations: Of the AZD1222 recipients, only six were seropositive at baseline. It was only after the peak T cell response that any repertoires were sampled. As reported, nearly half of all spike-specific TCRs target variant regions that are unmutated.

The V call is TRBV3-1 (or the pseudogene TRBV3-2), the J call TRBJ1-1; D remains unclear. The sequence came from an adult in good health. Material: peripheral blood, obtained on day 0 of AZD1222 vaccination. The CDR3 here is CASSSSAGSTEAFF. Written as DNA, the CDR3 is TGTGCCAGCAGCTCCTCGGCCGGGAGCACTGAAGCTTTCTTT.